This T cell receptor (beta chain) was identified during a study of human T cells and chemical hapten exposure. Study outcomes and limitations: The formation of large CDR3 similarity clusters by expanded TCRs significantly exceeded that of controls.

Time point indicated: pre-sensitization, week 0. Treatment here: therapeutic diphenylcyclopropenone sensitization with weekly scalp DPC. As to this clonotype: As yet, its antigen is unknown.

Unique molecular identifiers were affixed to discrete cDNA molecules within the library. TCRdb re-analysed the RACE reads in MiXCR, keeping a single row per CDR3 protein. The top ten clones hold 7% to 10% of a sample with a few hundred thousand distinct CDR3 sequences, about 5% of them seen once. This specimen consisted of whole blood, obtained in connection with sensitization to the hapten diphenylcyclopropenone (DPC). This clonotype was obtained from a young woman with alopecia areata. Some clones in this sample may be carry-over from other donors' samples.

The CDR3 nucleotides read TGTGCCAGCAGTGATCCTGGGACGGGGGGCTACGAGCAGTACTTC. Translation: CASSDPGTGGYEQYF. This chain uses TRBV25-1 with TRBJ2-7, with 7 bases identical to TRBD2. This CDR3 is 15 amino acids long. CDR1 is MGHDK, CDR2 SYGVNS, per germline. Trimming cost V 3 bases and J 3 bases; bases outside gene matches: 8.